This T cell receptor (beta chain) was profiled in a study of human T cells and chemical hapten exposure. Per the germline V gene, CDR1 is DFQATT and CDR2 is SNEGSKA (reference sequence). The CDR3 extends over 15 amino acids. Trimming cost V 3 bases and J 7 bases; bases outside gene matches: 10. TCRdb re-called the RACE reads with MiXCR, one entry per CDR3 protein. This repertoire shows tens of thousands of distinct CDR3 sequences, roughly 13% found once; its top ten account for 5.7%. Time point meaning: patch test 3, about 24 weeks after DPC sensitization. The sample's treatment: therapeutic diphenylcyclopropenone sensitization with weekly scalp DPC.

Specimen: whole blood, collected in connection with sensitization to the hapten diphenylcyclopropenone (DPC). The V call is TRBV20-1, the J call TRBJ2-3; 10 nucleotides line up with TRBD2. The receptor's source is a woman aged 50 to 60 with alopecia areata. Some clones in this sample may be carry-over from other donors' samples. The CDR3 nucleotides read TGCAGTGCTAGCTCCGCTAGCGGGAGCTTCTATACGCAGTATTTT. Translating it yields CSASSASGSFYTQYF.